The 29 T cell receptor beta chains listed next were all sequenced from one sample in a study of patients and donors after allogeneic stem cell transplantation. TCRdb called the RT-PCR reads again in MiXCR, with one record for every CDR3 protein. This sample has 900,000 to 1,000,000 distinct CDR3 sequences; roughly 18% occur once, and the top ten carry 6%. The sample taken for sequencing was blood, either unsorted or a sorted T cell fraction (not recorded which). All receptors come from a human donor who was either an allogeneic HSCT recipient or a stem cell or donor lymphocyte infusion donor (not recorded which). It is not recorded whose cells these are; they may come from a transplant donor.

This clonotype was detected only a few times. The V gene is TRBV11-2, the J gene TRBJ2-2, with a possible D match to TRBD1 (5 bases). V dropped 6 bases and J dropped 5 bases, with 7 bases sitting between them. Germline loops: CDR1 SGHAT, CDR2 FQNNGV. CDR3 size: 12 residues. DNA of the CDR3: TGTGCCAGCAGAGGGGTGACCGGGGAGCTGTTTTTT. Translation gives CASRGVTGELFF. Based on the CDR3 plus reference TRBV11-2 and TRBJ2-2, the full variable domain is EAGVAQSPRYKIIEKRQSVAFWCNPISGHATLYWYQQILGQGPKLLIQFQNNGVVDDSQLPKDRFSAERLKGVDSTLKIQPAKLEDSAVYLCASRGVTGELFFGEGSRLTVL.

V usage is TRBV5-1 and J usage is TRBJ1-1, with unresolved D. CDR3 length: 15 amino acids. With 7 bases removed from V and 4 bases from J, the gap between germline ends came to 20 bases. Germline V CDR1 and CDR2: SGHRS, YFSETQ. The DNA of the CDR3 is TGCGCCAGCCCCACCCGACGCCCTTGGGTCACTGAAGCTTTCTTT. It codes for CASPTRRPWVTEAFF.

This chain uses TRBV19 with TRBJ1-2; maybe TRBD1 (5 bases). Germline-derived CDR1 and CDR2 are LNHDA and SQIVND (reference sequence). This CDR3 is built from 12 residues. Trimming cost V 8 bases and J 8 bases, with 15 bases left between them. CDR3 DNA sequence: TGTGCCAGTTTCGACAGAATCGGAGGCTACACCTTC. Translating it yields CASFDRIGGYTF. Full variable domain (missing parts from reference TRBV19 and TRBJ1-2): DGGITQSPKYLFRKEGQNVTLSCEQNLNHDAMYWYRQDPGQGLRLIYYSQIVNDFQKGDIAEGYSVSREKKESFPLTVTSAQKNPTAFYLCASFDRIGGYTFGSGTRLTVV.

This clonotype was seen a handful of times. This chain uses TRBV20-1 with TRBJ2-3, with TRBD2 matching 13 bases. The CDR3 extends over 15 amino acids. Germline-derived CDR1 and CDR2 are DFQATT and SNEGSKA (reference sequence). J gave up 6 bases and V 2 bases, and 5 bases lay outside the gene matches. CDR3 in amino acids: CSARRTSGRSDTQYF. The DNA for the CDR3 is TGCAGTGCTAGAAGGACTAGCGGGAGATCGGATACGCAGTATTTT.

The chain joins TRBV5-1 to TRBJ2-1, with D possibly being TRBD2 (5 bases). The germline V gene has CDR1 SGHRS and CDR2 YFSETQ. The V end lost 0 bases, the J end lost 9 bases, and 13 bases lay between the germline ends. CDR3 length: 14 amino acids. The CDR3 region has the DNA TGCGCCAGCAGCTTGGAGAGGGCAGAGCGTGAGCAGTTCTTC. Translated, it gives CASSLERAEREQFF.

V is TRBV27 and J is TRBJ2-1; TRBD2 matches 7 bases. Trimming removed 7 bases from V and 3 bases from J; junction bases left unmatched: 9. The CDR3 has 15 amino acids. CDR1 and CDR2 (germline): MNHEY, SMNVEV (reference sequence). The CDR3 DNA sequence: TGTGCCAGCAAACTCCTAGCGGTGGGCTACAATGAGCAGTTCTTC. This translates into CASKLLAVGYNEQFF.

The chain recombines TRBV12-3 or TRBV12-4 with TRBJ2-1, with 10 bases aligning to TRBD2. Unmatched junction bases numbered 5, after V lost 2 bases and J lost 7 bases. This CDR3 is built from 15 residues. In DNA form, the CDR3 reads TGTGCCAGCAGTTTAATCAGCGGGGGGGCAAATGAGCAGTTCTTC. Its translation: CASSLISGGANEQFF.

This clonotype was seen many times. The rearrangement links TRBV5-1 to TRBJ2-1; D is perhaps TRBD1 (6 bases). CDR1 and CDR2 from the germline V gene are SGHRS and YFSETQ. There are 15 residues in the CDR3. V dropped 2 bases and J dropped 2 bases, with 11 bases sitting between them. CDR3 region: CASSLQGRTYNEQFF. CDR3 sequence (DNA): TGCGCCAGCAGCTTACAGGGCAGAACCTACAATGAGCAGTTCTTC.

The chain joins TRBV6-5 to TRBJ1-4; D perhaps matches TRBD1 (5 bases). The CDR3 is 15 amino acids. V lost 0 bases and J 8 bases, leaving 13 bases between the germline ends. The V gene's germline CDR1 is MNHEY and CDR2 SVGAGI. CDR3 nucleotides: TGTGCCAGCAGTTACTCGTCTGGGACGGGGGAAAAACTGTTTTTT. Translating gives CASSYSSGTGEKLFF.

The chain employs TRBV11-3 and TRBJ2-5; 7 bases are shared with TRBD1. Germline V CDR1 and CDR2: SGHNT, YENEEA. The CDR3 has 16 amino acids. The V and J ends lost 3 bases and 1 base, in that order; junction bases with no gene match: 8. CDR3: CASSLGQGQSQETQYF. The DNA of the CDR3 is TGTGCCAGCAGCTTGGGCCAGGGACAGTCCCAAGAGACCCAGTACTTC.

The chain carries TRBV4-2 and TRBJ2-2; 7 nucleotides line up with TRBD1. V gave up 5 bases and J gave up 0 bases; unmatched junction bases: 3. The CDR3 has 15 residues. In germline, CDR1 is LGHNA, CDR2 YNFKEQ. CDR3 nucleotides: TGTGCCAGCAGCAAGGGACAGACGAACACCGGGGAGCTGTTTTTT. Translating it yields CASSKGQTNTGELFF.

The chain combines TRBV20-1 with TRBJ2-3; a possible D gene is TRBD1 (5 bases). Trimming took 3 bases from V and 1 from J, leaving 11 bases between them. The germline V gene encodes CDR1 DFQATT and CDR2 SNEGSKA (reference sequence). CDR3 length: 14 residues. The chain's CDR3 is CSASRGAGTDTQYF. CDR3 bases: TGCAGTGCTAGTCGTGGGGCAGGCACAGATACGCAGTATTTT.

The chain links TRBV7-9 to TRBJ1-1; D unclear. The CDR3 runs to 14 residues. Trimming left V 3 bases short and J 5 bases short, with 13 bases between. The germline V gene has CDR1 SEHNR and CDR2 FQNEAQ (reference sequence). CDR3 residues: CASSLGSGETEAFF. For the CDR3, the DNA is TGTGCCAGCAGCTTGGGGTCCGGGGAGACTGAAGCTTTCTTT.

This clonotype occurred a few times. The CDR3 DNA sequence: TGTGCCAGCAGCTCGGGGGCGCGCACTGAAGCTTTCTTT. Its protein is CASSSGARTEAFF. The genes are TRBV12-3 or TRBV12-4 and TRBJ1-1; weak D call: TRBD1 (6 bases). The CDR3 length is 13 residues. Trimming left V 6 bases short and J 4 bases short, with 12 bases between.

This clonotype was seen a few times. The CDR3, as DNA: TGTGCCAGCAGGAATAGCGGGGGCGTAAAAGAGACCCAGTACTTC. It codes for CASRNSGGVKETQYF. This chain uses TRBV6-2 or TRBV6-3 with TRBJ2-5, with 9 bases that match TRBD2. CDR1 MNHEY and CDR2 SVGEGT come from the germline V gene. V lost 6 bases to trimming and J lost 3 bases; unmatched junction nucleotides: 8. The CDR3 runs to 15 residues.

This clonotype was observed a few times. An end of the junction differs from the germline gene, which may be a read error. This chain's CDR3 is CASSPNSGTGTEAFF. The DNA for the CDR3 is TGTGCCAGCAGCCCAAACTCAGGAACAGGGACTGAAGCCTTCTTT. The chain carries TRBV9 and TRBJ1-1, with D possibly matching TRBD1 (6 bases). The CDR3 covers 15 residues. The germline V gene encodes CDR1 SGDLS and CDR2 YYNGEE.

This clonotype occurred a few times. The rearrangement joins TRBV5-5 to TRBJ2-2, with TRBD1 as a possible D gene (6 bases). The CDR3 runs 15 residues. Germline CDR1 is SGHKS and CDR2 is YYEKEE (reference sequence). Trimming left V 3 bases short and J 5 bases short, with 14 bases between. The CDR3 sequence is CASSSIQGRTGELFF. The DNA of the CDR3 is TGTGCCAGCAGCTCTATACAGGGTAGGACCGGGGAGCTGTTTTTT.

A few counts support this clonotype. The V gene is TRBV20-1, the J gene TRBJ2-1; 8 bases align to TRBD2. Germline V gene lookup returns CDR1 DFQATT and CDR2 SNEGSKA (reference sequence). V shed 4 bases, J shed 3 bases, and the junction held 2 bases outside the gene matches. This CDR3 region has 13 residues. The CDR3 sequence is CSAISGVYNEQFF. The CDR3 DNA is TGCAGTGCTATTAGCGGGGTCTACAATGAGCAGTTCTTC.

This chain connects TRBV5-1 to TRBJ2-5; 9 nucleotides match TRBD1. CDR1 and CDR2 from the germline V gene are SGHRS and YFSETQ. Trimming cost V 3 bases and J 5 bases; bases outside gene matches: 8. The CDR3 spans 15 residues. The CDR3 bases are TGCGCCAGCAGCTCTCGGGACAGGGCGCCGGAGACCCAGTACTTC. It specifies CASSSRDRAPETQYF.

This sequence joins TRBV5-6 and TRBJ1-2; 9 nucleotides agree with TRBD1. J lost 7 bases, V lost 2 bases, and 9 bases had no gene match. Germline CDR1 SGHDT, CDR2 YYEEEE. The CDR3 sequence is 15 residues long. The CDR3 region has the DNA TGTGCCAGCAGCTTCGGGACAGGGCCTGGGGGTGGCTACACCTTC. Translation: CASSFGTGPGGGYTF.

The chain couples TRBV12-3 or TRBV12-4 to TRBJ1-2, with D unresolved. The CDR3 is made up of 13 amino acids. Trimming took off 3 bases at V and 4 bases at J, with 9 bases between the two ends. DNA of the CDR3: TGTGCCAGCAGTTTTCGTCCCCTCTATGGCTACACCTTC. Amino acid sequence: CASSFRPLYGYTF.

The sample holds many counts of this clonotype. The CDR3 region is CASSLTRRLNTGELFF. CDR3 sequence (DNA): TGTGCCAGCAGTTTAACTCGACGCTTGAACACCGGGGAGCTGTTTTTT. V usage is TRBV12-3 or TRBV12-4 and J usage is TRBJ2-2; D is ambiguous. This CDR3 is built from 16 residues. The V end was cut by 2 bases, the J end by 1 base, with 11 bases between.

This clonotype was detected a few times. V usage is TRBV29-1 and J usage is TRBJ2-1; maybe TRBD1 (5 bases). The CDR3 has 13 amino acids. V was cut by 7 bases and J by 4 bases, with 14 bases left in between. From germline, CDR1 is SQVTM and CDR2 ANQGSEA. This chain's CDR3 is CSGTSIRYNEQFF. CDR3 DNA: TGCAGCGGGACAAGTATACGGTACAATGAGCAGTTCTTC.

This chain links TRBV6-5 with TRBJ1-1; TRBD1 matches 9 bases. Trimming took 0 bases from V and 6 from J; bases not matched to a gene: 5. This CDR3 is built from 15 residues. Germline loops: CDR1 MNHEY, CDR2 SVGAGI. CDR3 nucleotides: TGTGCCAGCAGTTACTCGAACAGGGGGCTCTCTGAAGCTTTCTTT. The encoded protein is CASSYSNRGLSEAFF.

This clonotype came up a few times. This CDR3 reads CASSLVGSRQETQYF. The DNA of the CDR3 is TGTGCCAGCAGTTTGGTCGGCAGTCGGCAAGAGACCCAGTACTTC. V gene TRBV12-3 or TRBV12-4 combines with J gene TRBJ2-5; D is ambiguous. Deletions cut 3 bases from V and 2 bases from J, with 13 bases between. This CDR3 spans 15 amino acids.

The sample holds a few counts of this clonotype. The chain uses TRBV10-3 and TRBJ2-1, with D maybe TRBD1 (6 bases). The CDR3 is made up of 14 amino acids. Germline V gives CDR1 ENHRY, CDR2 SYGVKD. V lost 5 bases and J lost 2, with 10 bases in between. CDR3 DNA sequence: TGTGCCATCAGTCTTCAGGGGCCCTACAATGAGCAGTTCTTC. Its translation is CAISLQGPYNEQFF.

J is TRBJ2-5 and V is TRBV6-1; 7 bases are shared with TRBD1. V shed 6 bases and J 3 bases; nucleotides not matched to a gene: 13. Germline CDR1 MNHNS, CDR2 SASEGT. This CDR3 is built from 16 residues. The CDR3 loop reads CASSPATGTAEETQYF. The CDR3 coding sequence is TGTGCCAGCAGCCCAGCCACCGGGACAGCTGAAGAGACCCAGTACTTC.

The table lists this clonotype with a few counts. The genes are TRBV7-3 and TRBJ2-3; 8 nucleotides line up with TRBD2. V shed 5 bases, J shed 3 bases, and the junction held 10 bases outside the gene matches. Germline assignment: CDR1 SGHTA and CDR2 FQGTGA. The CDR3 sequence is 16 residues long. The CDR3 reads CASSPRGGTGTDTQYF. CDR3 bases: TGTGCCAGCAGCCCACGCGGGGGGACGGGAACAGATACGCAGTATTTT.

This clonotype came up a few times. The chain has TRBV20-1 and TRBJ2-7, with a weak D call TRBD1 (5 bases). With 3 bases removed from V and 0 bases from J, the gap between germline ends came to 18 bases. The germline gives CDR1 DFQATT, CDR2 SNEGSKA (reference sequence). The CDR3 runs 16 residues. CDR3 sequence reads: CSASPLDSPSSYEQYF. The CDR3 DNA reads TGCAGTGCTAGCCCCTTAGACAGCCCGAGCTCCTACGAGCAGTACTTC.